This TCR beta chain was sequenced for a study of T cell repertoires in cytomegalovirus infection. Across the whole study: Public signatures in TCR beta pointed to CMV infection and matching HLA type. Broader study findings: Cumulative public TCR beta family frequency identified carriers of CMV plus the relevant HLA.

Germline CDR1 is LGHDT and CDR2 is YNNKEL (reference sequence). The germline V and J ends were trimmed by 6 bases and 4 bases, with 18 bases remaining between them. CDR3 length: 15 amino acids. Turning to this clonotype: The target antigen is unknown.

Each CDR3 protein is one row after TCRdb ran MiXCR on the reads. The sample has fewer than 950,000 distinct CDR3 sequences; about 30% are singletons. This clonotype originated in a human donor in good health (CMV status not recorded). Some clones in this sample may be carry-over from other donors' samples. This specimen was cultured CD8+ T cells from PBMCs, taken from culture after CMV antigen stimulation. This chain links TRBV3-1 with TRBJ2-5; the D call may be TRBD1 or TRBD2 (6 bases each). DNA for the CDR3: TGTGCCAGCAGTTTAGTGGGGGGCCAGGGAGAGACCCAGTACTTC. It specifies CASSLVGGQGETQYF.